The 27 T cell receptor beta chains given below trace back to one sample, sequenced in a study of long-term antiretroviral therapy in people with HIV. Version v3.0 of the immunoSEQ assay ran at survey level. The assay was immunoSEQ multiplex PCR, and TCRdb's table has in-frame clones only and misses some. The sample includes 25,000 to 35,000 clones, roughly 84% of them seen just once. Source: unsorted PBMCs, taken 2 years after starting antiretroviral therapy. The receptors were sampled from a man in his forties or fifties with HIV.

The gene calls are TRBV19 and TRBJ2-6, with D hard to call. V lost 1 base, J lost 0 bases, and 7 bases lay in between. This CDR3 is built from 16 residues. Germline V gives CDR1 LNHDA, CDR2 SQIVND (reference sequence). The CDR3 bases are TGTGCCAGTAGTATAGGTAGGGACTCTGGGGCCAACGTCCTGACTTTC. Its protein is CASSIGRDSGANVLTF.

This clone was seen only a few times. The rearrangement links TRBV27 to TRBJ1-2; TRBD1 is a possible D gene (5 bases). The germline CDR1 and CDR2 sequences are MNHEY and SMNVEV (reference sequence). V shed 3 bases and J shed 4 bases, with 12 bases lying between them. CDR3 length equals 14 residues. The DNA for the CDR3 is TGTGCCAGCAGTTTTTCGGGGCGGCCCTATGGCTACACCTTC. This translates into CASSFSGRPYGYTF.

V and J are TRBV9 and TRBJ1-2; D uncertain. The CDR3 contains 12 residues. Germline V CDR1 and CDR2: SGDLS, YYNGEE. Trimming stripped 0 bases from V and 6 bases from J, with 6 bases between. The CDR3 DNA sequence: TGTGCCAGCAGCGTAGACGAAGATGGCTACACCTTC. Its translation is CASSVDEDGYTF.

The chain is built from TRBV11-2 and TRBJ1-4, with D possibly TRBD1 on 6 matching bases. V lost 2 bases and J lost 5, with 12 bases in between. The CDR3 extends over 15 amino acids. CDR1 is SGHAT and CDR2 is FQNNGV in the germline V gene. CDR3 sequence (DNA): TGTGCCAGCAGCTTAAGGGGGTTACCGAATGAAAAACTGTTTTTT. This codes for CASSLRGLPNEKLFF.

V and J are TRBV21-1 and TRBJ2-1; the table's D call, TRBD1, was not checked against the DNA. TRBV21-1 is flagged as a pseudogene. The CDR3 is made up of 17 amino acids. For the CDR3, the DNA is TGTGCCAGCAGCTTTAAAACCCGGGACAGGTACTACAATGAGCAGTTCTTC. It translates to CASSFKTRDRYYNEQFF.

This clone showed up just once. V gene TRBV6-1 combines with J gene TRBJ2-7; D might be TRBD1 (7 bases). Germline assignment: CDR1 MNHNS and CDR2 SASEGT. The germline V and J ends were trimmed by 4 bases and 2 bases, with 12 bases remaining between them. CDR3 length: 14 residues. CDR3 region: CASSGQGGAYEQYF. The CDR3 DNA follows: TGTGCCAGCAGTGGCCAGGGGGGCGCCTACGAGCAGTACTTC.

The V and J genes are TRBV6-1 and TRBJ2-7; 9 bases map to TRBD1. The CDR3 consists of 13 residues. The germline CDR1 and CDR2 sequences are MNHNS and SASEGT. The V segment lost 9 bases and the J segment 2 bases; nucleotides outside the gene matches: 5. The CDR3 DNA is TGTGCCAGTGAGGACAGGGGAACCTACGAGCAGTACTTC. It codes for CASEDRGTYEQYF.

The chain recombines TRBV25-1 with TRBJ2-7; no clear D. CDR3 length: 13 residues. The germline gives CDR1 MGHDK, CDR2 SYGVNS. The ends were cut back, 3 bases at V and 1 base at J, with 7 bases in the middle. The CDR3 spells CASSEAPSYEQYF. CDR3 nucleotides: TGTGCCAGCAGTGAGGCCCCTTCCTACGAGCAGTACTTC.

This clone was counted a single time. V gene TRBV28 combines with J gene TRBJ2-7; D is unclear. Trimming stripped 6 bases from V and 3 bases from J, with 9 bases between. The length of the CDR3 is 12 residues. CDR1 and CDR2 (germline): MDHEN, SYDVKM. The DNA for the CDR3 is TGTGCCAGCAGGGACCAAATCTACGAGCAGTACTTC. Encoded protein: CASRDQIYEQYF.

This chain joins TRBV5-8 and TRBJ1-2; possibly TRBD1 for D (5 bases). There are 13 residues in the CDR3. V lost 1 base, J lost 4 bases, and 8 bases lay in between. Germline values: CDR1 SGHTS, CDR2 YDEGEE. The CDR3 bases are TGTGCCAGCAGCTTGAAAGACAGCTATGGCTACACCTTC. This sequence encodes CASSLKDSYGYTF.

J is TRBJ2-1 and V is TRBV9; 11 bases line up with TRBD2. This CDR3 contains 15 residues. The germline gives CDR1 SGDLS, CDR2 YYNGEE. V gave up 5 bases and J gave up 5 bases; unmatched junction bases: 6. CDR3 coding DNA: TGTGCCAGCAGTCAACTAGCGGGGGAGAACAATGAGCAGTTCTTC. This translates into CASSQLAGENNEQFF.

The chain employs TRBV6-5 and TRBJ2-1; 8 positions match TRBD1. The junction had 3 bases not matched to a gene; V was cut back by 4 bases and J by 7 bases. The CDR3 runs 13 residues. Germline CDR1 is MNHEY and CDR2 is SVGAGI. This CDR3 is CASSLDRGNEQFF. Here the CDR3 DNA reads TGTGCCAGCAGTTTAGACAGGGGTAATGAGCAGTTCTTC.

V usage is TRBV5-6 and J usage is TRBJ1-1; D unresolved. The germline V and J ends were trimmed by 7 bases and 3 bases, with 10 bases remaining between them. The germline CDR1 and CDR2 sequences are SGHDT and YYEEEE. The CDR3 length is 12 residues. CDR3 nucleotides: TGTGCCAGCGGACGGCGCGACACTGAAGCTTTCTTT. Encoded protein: CASGRRDTEAFF.

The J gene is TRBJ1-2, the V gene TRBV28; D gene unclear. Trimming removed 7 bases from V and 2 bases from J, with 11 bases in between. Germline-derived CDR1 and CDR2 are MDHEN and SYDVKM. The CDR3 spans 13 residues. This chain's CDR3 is CASTENPNYGYTF. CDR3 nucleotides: TGTGCCAGCACCGAAAACCCCAACTATGGCTACACCTTC.

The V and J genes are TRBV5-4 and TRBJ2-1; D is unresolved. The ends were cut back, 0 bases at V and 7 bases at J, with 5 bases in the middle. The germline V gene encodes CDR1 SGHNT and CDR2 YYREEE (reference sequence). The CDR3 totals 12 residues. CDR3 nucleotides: TGTGCCAGCAGCTTGGACAAAAATGAGCAGTTCTTC. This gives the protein CASSLDKNEQFF.

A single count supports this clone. The CDR3 loop reads CASSLVGAGDTQYF. CDR3 sequence (DNA): TGTGCCAGCAGCTTGGTAGGGGCGGGAGATACGCAGTATTTT. The chain couples TRBV5-6 to TRBJ2-3; D is tentatively TRBD1 or TRBD2 (5 bases each). V shed 0 bases and J shed 5 bases, with 10 bases lying between them. CDR1 SGHDT and CDR2 YYEEEE come from the germline V gene. CDR3 length: 14 amino acids.

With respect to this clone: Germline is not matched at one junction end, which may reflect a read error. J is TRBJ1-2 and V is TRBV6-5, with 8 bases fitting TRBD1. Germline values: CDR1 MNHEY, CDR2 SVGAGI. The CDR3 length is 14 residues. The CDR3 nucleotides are TGTGCCAGCAGTACGGACAGGGATCGGTATGGCCACACCTTC. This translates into CASSTDRDRYGHTF.

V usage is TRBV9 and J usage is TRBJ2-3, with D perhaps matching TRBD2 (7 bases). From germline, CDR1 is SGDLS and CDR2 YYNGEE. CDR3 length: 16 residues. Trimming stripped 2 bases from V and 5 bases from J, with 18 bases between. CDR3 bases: TGTGCCAGCAGCGTCGAGGCGGGGGCCGTTATAGATACGCAGTATTTT. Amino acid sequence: CASSVEAGAVIDTQYF.

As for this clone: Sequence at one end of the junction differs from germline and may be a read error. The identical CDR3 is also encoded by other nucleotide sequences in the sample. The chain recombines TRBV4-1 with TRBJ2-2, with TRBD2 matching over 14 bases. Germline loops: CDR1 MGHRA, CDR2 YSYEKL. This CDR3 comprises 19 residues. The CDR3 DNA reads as TGCGCCAGTAGCCAAGGATATGGGACTAGCGGGAGTCTCGGCGGGGAGCTGTTTTTT. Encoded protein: CASSQGYGTSGSLGGELFF.

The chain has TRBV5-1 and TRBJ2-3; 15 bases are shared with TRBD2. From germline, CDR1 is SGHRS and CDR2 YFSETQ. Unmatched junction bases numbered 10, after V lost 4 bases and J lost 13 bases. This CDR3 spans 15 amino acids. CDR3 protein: CASSTGTSGGTYKYF. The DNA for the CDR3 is TGCGCCAGCAGCACCGGGACTAGCGGGGGGACTTATAAGTATTTT.

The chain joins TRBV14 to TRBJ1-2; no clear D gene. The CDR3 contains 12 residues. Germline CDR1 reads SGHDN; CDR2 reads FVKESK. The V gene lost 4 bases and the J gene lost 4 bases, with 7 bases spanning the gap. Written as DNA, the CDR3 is TGTGCCAGCAGCCTCGGGATCTATGGCTACACCTTC. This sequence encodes CASSLGIYGYTF.

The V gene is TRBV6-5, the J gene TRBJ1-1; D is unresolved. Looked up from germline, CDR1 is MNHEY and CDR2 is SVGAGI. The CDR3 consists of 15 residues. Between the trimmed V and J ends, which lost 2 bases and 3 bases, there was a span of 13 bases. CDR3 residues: CASSYEVGRDTEAFF. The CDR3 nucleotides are TGTGCCAGCAGTTACGAAGTGGGTAGGGACACTGAAGCTTTCTTT.

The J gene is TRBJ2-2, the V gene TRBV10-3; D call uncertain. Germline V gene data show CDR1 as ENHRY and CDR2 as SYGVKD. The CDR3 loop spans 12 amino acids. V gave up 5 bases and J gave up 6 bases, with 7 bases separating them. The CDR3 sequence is CAISPGPGELFF. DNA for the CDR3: TGTGCCATCAGTCCCGGTCCCGGGGAGCTGTTTTTT.

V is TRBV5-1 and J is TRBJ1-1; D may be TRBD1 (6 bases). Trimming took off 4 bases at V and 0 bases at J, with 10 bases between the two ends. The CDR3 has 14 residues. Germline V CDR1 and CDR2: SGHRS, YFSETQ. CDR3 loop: CASSSTGLNTEAFF. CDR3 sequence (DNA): TGCGCCAGCAGCAGTACAGGGTTGAACACTGAAGCTTTCTTT.

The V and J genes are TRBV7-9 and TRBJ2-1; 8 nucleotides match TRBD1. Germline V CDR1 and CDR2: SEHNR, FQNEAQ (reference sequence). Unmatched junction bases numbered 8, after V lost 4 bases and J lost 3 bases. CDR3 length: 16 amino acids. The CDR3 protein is CASSSNRGYGYNEQFF. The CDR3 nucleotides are TGTGCCAGCAGCTCAAACAGGGGGTATGGCTACAATGAGCAGTTCTTC.

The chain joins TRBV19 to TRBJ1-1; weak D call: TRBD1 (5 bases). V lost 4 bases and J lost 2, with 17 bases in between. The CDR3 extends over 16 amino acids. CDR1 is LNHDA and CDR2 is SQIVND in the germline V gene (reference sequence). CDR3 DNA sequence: TGTGCCAGTAGTACGGGCCTCAGACAGATTAACACTGAAGCTTTCTTT. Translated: CASSTGLRQINTEAFF.

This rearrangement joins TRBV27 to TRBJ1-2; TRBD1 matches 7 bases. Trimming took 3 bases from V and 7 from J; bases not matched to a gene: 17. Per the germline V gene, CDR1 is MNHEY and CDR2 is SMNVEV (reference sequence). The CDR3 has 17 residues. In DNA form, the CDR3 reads TGTGCCAGCAGTTTTAAAGCAGGGGGGTCAGGCCCCACTGGCTACACCTTC. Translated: CASSFKAGGSGPTGYTF.